This TCR beta chain comes out of a study of T cell responses to AZD1222 COVID-19 vaccine. The CDR3 spans 14 residues. Germline V gives CDR1 SGHRS, CDR2 YFSETQ. V lost 5 bases and J 0 bases, leaving 9 bases between the germline ends. Regarding the study as a whole: Most donors were white British, females outnumbered males, and clonal diversity was possibly underestimated. Reportedly, nearly half of unique spike TCRs recognized epitopes outside B.1.351/B.1.1.7 mutations.

Assay used: immunoSEQ multiplex PCR; TCRdb lists only in-frame clones, some missing. The sample consists of 90,000 to 95,000 clones, approximately 84% of them appearing once. Notes on this clone: Its antigen remains unknown.

The chain carries TRBV5-1 and TRBJ1-3, with D unclear. The source is an adult in good health. The material was peripheral blood, obtained on day 0 of AZD1222 vaccination. CDR3 coding DNA: TGCGCCAGCAGACAACAGAGCTCTGGAAACACCATATATTTT. Translated, it gives CASRQQSSGNTIYF.